The clone carrying this T cell receptor beta chain showed up many times. Its antigen is unidentified. These data belong to a study of neurological immune-mediated disorders. Study-level information: The disease course was relapsing-remitting in roughly 31 and secondary progressive in about 9% of the 34 multiple sclerosis patients. Whole-study findings and limits: The highest TCR clonal expansion occurred in HTLV-1-associated myelopathy; multiple sclerosis fell below healthy controls.

Sequencing of 15-18 subjects in each run yielded over 170 million TCR-beta sequences. Using its own MiXCR run on the 5' RACE reads, TCRdb lists one record per CDR3 protein. This table holds approximately 100,000 distinct CDR3 sequences, roughly 3.5% found once. This CDR3 is 16 amino acids long. V was trimmed by 1 base and J by 3 bases, leaving 16 bases between them. The germline gives CDR1 SGHRS, CDR2 YFSETQ. The genes are TRBV5-1 and TRBJ2-5, with D tentatively TRBD1 (5 bases). Sequencing used PBMCs. The sequence was obtained from a woman aged 45-65 years with multiple sclerosis. Here the CDR3 DNA reads TGCGCCAGCAGCTTGTATGAGCTAGGGGCGAAAGAGACCCAGTACTTC. Translating gives CASSLYELGAKETQYF.